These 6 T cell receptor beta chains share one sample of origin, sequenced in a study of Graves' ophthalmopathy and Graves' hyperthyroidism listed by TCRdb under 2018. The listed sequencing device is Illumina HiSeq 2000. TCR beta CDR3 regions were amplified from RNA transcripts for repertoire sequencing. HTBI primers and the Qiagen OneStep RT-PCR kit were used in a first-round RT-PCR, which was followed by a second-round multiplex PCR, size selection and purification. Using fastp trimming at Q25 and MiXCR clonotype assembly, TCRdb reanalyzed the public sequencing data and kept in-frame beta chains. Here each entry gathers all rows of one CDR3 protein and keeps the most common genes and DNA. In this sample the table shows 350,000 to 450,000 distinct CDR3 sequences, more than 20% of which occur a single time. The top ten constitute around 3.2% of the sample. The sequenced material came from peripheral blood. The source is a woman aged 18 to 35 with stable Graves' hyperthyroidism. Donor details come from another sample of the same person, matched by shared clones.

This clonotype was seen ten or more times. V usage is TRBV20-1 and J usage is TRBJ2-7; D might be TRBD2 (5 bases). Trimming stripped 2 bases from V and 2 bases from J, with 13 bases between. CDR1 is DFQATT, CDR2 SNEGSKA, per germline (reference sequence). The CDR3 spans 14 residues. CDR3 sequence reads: CSARRERSAYEQYF. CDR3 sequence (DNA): TGCAGTGCTAGAAGGGAGCGGTCCGCCTACGAGCAGTACTTC.

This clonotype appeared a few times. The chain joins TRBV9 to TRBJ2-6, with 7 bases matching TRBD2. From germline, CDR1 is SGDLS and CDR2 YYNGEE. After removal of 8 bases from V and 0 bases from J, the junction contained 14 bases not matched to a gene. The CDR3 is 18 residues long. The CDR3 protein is CARGGVLGLISGANVLTF. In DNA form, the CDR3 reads TGTGCCAGGGGGGGGGTTCTGGGTCTCATCTCTGGGGCCAACGTCCTGACTTTC.

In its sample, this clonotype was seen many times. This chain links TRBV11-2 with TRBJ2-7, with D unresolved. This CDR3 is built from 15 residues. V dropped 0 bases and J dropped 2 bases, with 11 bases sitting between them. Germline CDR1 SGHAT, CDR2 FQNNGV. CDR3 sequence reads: CASSLEAVSAYEQYF. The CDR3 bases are TGTGCCAGCAGCTTAGAGGCAGTGTCTGCCTACGAGCAGTACTTC.

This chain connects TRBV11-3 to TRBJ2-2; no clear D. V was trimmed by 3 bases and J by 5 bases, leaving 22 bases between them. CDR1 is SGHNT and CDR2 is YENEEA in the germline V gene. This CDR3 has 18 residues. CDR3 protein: CASSFGHPHLPQTGELFF. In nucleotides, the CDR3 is TGTGCCAGCAGCTTTGGCCACCCTCACCTCCCACAAACCGGGGAGCTGTTTTTT.

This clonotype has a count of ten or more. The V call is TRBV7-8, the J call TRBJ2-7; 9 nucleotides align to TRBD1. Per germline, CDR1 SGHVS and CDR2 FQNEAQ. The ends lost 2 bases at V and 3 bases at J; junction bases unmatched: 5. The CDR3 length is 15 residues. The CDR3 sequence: CASSLTGGVIYEQYF. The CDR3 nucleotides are TGTGCCAGCAGCTTAACAGGGGGCGTCATCTACGAGCAGTACTTC.

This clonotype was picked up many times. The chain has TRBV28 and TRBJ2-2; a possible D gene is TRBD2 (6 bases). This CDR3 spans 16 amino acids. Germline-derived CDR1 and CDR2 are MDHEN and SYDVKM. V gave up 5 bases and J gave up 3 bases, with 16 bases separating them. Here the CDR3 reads CASSPGTCSDTGELFF. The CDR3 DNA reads TGTGCCAGCAGTCCCGGGACTTGCAGCGACACCGGGGAGCTGTTTTTT.